The 27 T cell receptor beta chains presented below share a single source sample, sequenced in a study of shared clonotypes between healthy human individuals. In the naive CD8 group, cells lacked CD45RO and were positively selected for CCR7, so terminally differentiated effector memory CD45RA+ cells were left out. Data came from immunoSEQ multiplex PCR; TCRdb stores just in-frame clones and leaves some out. The sample holds around 2,100,000 clones, 85% to 95% seen once. The sequenced sample was naive CD8+ T cells sorted from blood. The receptors originated from a man younger than 35 in good health.

The J gene is TRBJ2-5, the V gene TRBV5-5, with a tentative D call TRBD2 (5 bases). Deletions cut 0 bases from V and 0 bases from J, with 9 bases between. Germline CDR1 is SGHKS and CDR2 is YYEKEE (reference sequence). This CDR3 contains 15 residues. Here the CDR3 DNA reads TGTGCCAGCAGCTTGGCCGTCGGGGACCAAGAGACCCAGTACTTC. Protein product: CASSLAVGDQETQYF.

J is TRBJ1-1 and V is TRBV9; unclear D gene. V lost 0 bases and J 6 bases, leaving 12 bases between the germline ends. The CDR3 length is 14 residues. The germline CDR1 and CDR2 sequences are SGDLS and YYNGEE. CDR3 nucleotides: TGTGCCAGCAGCGTAGGGGCGAGTGGGGCTGAAGCTTTCTTT. Translating it yields CASSVGASGAEAFF.

V usage is TRBV19 and J usage is TRBJ2-2; D is undetermined. The ends were cut back, 5 bases at V and 0 bases at J, with 25 bases in the middle. Germline-derived CDR1 and CDR2 are LNHDA and SQIVND (reference sequence). The CDR3 spans 20 residues. The CDR3 DNA reads TGTGCCAGTAGTGCCCATAGGTTTTCGGCGGCTGCCGCGAACACCGGGGAGCTGTTTTTT. This codes for CASSAHRFSAAAANTGELFF.

Only one count was recorded for this clone. This chain uses TRBV19 with TRBJ2-7, with 11 bases identical to TRBD1. Germline V gene sequence: CDR1 LNHDA, CDR2 SQIVND (reference sequence). Trimming at V came to 3 bases and at J to 2 bases, leaving 6 bases not matched to a gene. The CDR3 totals 16 residues. CDR3 bases: TGTGCCAGTAGTATTTCGGACAGGGGGCAGGCCTACGAGCAGTACTTC. It translates to CASSISDRGQAYEQYF.

The genes are TRBV28 and TRBJ2-6; tentatively, D is TRBD2 (6 bases). The CDR3 is 15 residues long. CDR1 and CDR2 (germline): MDHEN, SYDVKM. The V end was cut by 6 bases, the J end by 3 bases, with 12 bases between. As DNA, the CDR3 is TGTGCCAGCAGGGGGGGTTTGAGTGGGGCCAACGTCCTGACTTTC. This translates into CASRGGLSGANVLTF.

V usage is TRBV11-2 and J usage is TRBJ2-1; D gene uncertain. Trimming cost V 5 bases and J 2 bases, with 13 bases left between them. The CDR3 has 15 amino acids. Per germline, CDR1 SGHAT and CDR2 FQNNGV. The CDR3 spells CASSRHPGTYNEQFF. CDR3 sequence (DNA): TGTGCCAGCAGCCGACATCCCGGAACCTACAATGAGCAGTTCTTC. Full variable domain (missing parts from reference TRBV11-2 and TRBJ2-1): EAGVAQSPRYKIIEKRQSVAFWCNPISGHATLYWYQQILGQGPKLLIQFQNNGVVDDSQLPKDRFSAERLKGVDSTLKIQPAKLEDSAVYLCASSRHPGTYNEQFFGPGTRLTVL.

This chain uses TRBV7-6 with TRBJ2-1, with TRBD2 as a possible D gene (5 bases). V lost 1 base, J lost 6 bases, and 10 bases lay in between. CDR3 length: 14 residues. Germline CDR1 and CDR2: SGHVS and FNYEAQ. The CDR3 DNA follows: TGTGCCAGCAGCTTAGGAGGGATGGGCAATGAGCAGTTCTTC. Translation: CASSLGGMGNEQFF.

The chain combines TRBV4-3 with TRBJ1-2; weak D call: TRBD1 (5 bases). The V gene lost 0 bases and the J gene lost 13 bases, with 18 bases spanning the gap. Germline CDR1 LGHNA, CDR2 YSLEER. This CDR3 contains 14 residues. CDR3 in DNA: TGCGCCAGCAGCCAAGATGAAGACGTGTGGGGGTTCACCTTC. This codes for CASSQDEDVWGFTF.

The chain recombines TRBV4-1 with TRBJ2-7, with no clear D. The CDR3 is 16 amino acids. Germline assignment: CDR1 MGHRA and CDR2 YSYEKL. V was clipped by 0 bases and J by 0 bases, with 12 bases between them. CDR3 DNA sequence: TGCGCCAGCAGCCAAGAAGATGCCCCTAGCTCCTACGAGCAGTACTTC. As protein: CASSQEDAPSSYEQYF.

The chain recombines TRBV6-5 with TRBJ2-2; D unresolved. The germline CDR1 and CDR2 sequences are MNHEY and SVGAGI. CDR3 length: 13 amino acids. Trimming pared 6 bases from V and 4 bases from J, leaving 9 bases between. The CDR3 region has the DNA TGTGCCAGCAGCCCGGATATCACCGGGGAGCTGTTTTTT. The encoded protein is CASSPDITGELFF.

The chain links TRBV9 to TRBJ2-1; D is uncertain. CDR3 size: 17 residues. CDR1 SGDLS and CDR2 YYNGEE come from the germline V gene. V gave up 0 bases and J gave up 1 base, with 14 bases separating them. The CDR3 protein is CASSVDYPMGSYNEQFF. DNA of the CDR3: TGTGCCAGCAGCGTAGACTACCCCATGGGTTCCTACAATGAGCAGTTCTTC.

The V gene is TRBV13, the J gene TRBJ2-1, with 7 positions matching TRBD2. Looked up from germline, CDR1 is PRHDT and CDR2 is FYEKMQ (reference sequence). The CDR3 covers 16 residues. V dropped 5 bases and J dropped 3; count of bases not matched to a gene: 10. CDR3 region: CASSPGGTGDYNEQFF. The CDR3 DNA sequence: TGTGCCAGCAGCCCCGGGGGGACGGGGGACTACAATGAGCAGTTCTTC.

A remark on this clone: In the same sample, other DNA sequences code for this CDR3. The rearrangement uses TRBV28 and TRBJ2-3; 7 bases are shared with TRBD2. From germline, CDR1 is MDHEN and CDR2 SYDVKM. The CDR3 extends over 15 amino acids. V lost 3 bases, J lost 1 base, and 4 bases stayed unmatched. The DNA of the CDR3 is TGTGCCAGCAGTTTGTTCGCGGGGGGCACAGATACGCAGTATTTT. This translates into CASSLFAGGTDTQYF.

The CDR3 region is CASSPGTGTVYEQYF. The CDR3 region has the DNA TGTGCCAGCAGCCCCGGGACAGGGACTGTCTACGAGCAGTACTTC. J is TRBJ2-7 and V is TRBV7-9, with 9 bases matching TRBD1. CDR3 length: 15 amino acids. V lost 5 bases to trimming and J lost 3 bases; unmatched junction nucleotides: 8. From germline, CDR1 is SEHNR and CDR2 FQNEAQ (reference sequence).

A word on this clone: The same CDR3 is also encoded by other DNA sequences in this sample. The chain has TRBV28 and TRBJ2-7; no clear D gene. The CDR3 runs to 11 residues. CDR1 is MDHEN, CDR2 SYDVKM, per germline. With 9 bases removed from V and 3 bases from J, the gap between germline ends came to 9 bases. The CDR3 DNA is TGTGCCAGTGGTGAGGTCTACGAGCAGTACTTC. It codes for CASGEVYEQYF.

The chain has TRBV4-3 and TRBJ1-1, with D maybe TRBD1 (6 bases). CDR1 and CDR2 from the germline V gene are LGHNA and YSLEER. This CDR3 has 17 residues. With 0 bases removed from V and 3 bases from J, the gap between germline ends came to 17 bases. The CDR3 region is CASSQDGVGGAYTEAFF. The CDR3, as DNA: TGCGCCAGCAGCCAAGATGGAGTAGGGGGTGCGTACACTGAAGCTTTCTTT.

The V gene is TRBV4-3, the J gene TRBJ2-5; perhaps TRBD2 as D (5 bases). The V and J ends lost 0 bases and 1 base respectively, with 9 bases between them. This CDR3 is built from 15 residues. The germline CDR1 and CDR2 sequences are LGHNA and YSLEER. The CDR3 DNA reads TGCGCCAGCAGCCAAGATGGCGGGTCCCAAGAGACCCAGTACTTC. Translation gives CASSQDGGSQETQYF.

This clone was counted a single time. The DNA of the CDR3 is TGCGCCAGCAGCCCCCTCGGGCCCTACGAGCAGTACTTC. This sequence encodes CASSPLGPYEQYF. V and J are TRBV4-1 and TRBJ2-7; D uncertain. Germline V lookup: CDR1 MGHRA, CDR2 YSYEKL. There are 13 residues in the CDR3. Trimming stripped 4 bases from V and 2 bases from J, with 9 bases between.

The chain has TRBV5-1 and TRBJ2-1; 10 nucleotides align to TRBD2. CDR1 is SGHRS, CDR2 YFSETQ, per germline. The CDR3 consists of 17 residues. V shed 1 base and J 10 bases; nucleotides not matched to a gene: 14. The CDR3: CASSLSELSGRVGEQFF. The CDR3 bases are TGCGCCAGCAGCTTGTCCGAACTCAGCGGGAGGGTAGGGGAGCAGTTCTTC.

The V gene is TRBV10-1, the J gene TRBJ2-1, with D maybe TRBD2 (5 bases). Trimming shortened V by 8 bases and J by 7 bases, and 21 bases separated the two germline ends. The CDR3 length is 15 residues. The germline CDR1 and CDR2 sequences are WNHNN and SYGVQD (reference sequence). The CDR3 DNA reads TGCGCCAGCTCCCCCCTTGCCGGGCCGGGGAATGAGCAGTTCTTC. This sequence encodes CASSPLAGPGNEQFF.

The genes are TRBV9 and TRBJ2-1; TRBD2 agrees at 9 bases. The J segment lost 5 bases and the V segment lost 4 bases, leaving 10 bases of the junction unmatched. Germline lookup yields CDR1 SGDLS and CDR2 YYNGEE. The CDR3 is 16 residues long. CDR3 residues: CASSPQGTSRHNEQFF. CDR3 bases: TGTGCCAGCAGCCCGCAGGGGACTAGCCGCCACAATGAGCAGTTCTTC.

CDR3 sequence: CASSLSQGFNEKLFF. The CDR3 bases are TGTGCCAGCAGTTTATCACAGGGGTTTAATGAAAAACTGTTTTTT. V gene TRBV27 combines with J gene TRBJ1-4; 7 bases match TRBD1. This CDR3 has 15 amino acids. Germline-derived CDR1 and CDR2 are MNHEY and SMNVEV (reference sequence). J lost 4 bases, V lost 0 bases, and 2 bases had no gene match.

This clone appeared a single time. The V gene is TRBV9, the J gene TRBJ2-4; 10 bases are a match to TRBD2. The germline V gene has CDR1 SGDLS and CDR2 YYNGEE. The CDR3 has 14 residues. The junction had 3 bases not matched to a gene; V was cut back by 4 bases and J by 5 bases. Here the CDR3 DNA reads TGTGCCAGCAGCCCAGGACTAGCGGAAAACATTCAGTACTTC. It is translated as CASSPGLAENIQYF. Full variable domain (outside the CDR3, taken from reference TRBV9 and TRBJ2-4): DSGVTQTPKHLITATGQRVTLRCSPRSGDLSVYWYQQSLDQGLQFLIQYYNGEERAKGNILERFSAQQFPDLHSELNLSSLELGDSALYFCASSPGLAENIQYFGAGTRLSVL.

The rearrangement links TRBV13 to TRBJ1-6, with 8 bases matching TRBD1. Trimming removed 7 bases from V and 9 bases from J; junction bases left unmatched: 8. Germline values: CDR1 PRHDT, CDR2 FYEKMQ (reference sequence). The length of the CDR3 is 14 residues. This CDR3 is CASTATGDGSPLHF. The CDR3 DNA reads TGTGCCAGCACCGCGACAGGGGATGGTTCACCCCTCCACTTT.

This clone was recorded a few times. Distinct nucleotide sequences in the sample also encode this CDR3. This chain links TRBV27 with TRBJ1-2, with unresolved D. This CDR3 comprises 13 residues. Germline CDR1 and CDR2: MNHEY and SMNVEV (reference sequence). The V gene lost 3 bases and the J gene lost 2 bases, with 7 bases spanning the gap. The CDR3 DNA reads as TGTGCCAGCAGTTTTGTGGGGAACTATGGCTACACCTTC. Protein product: CASSFVGNYGYTF.

This sequence joins TRBV6-5 and TRBJ1-2; D gene ambiguous. The V gene's germline CDR1 is MNHEY and CDR2 SVGAGI. The V end lost 2 bases, the J end lost 4 bases, and 14 bases lay between the germline ends. CDR3 size: 15 residues. CDR3 DNA sequence: TGTGCCAGCAGTTACAGGCAGTCCTCTTCCTATGGCTACACCTTC. Residues: CASSYRQSSSYGYTF.

The chain carries TRBV7-9 and TRBJ2-5; D tentatively reads TRBD1 or TRBD2 (5 bases each). CDR1 is SEHNR and CDR2 is FQNEAQ in the germline V gene (reference sequence). The V gene lost 0 bases and the J gene lost 4 bases, with 21 bases spanning the gap. The CDR3 totals 18 residues. The chain's CDR3 is CASSLAVAPGLRVETQYF. CDR3 sequence (DNA): TGTGCCAGCAGCTTAGCGGTGGCACCGGGGCTTAGGGTAGAGACCCAGTACTTC.